These T cell receptor beta chains were read from a single sample in a study of blood T cells in healthy people across ages. TCRdb called the 5' RACE reads again in MiXCR, with one record for every CDR3 protein. The sample includes about 1.6 million distinct CDR3 sequences, approximately 32% of them seen just once. The sample taken for sequencing was blood. The receptors were gathered from a woman under 40 in good health. CDR3s include the opening cysteine and the closing phenylalanine or tryptophan. Fields, in order: CDR3 DNA, CDR3 protein, V gene, D gene, J gene, CDR3 length, clone size. The D gene is left open where the match is weak. A row's size may be missing; if present it is once, few, many or a size class.

DNA: TGTGCCAGCAGTTCCTCGGCGTCAAGGGGGGAGACCCAGTACTTC
CDR3: CASSSSASRGETQYF
V: TRBV6-2/TRBV6-3
D: -
J: TRBJ2-5
length: 15
size: -

DNA: TGTGCCAGCAGTCCCGACATCACCGGGGAGCTGTTTTTT
CDR3: CASSPDITGELFF
V: TRBV6-5
D: -
J: TRBJ2-2
length: 13
size: few

DNA: TGTGCCAGCAGCTCACGGGGGGGCCCCCGGGAGACCCAGTACTTC
CDR3: CASSSRGGPRETQYF
V: TRBV12-3/TRBV12-4
D: TRBD2
J: TRBJ2-5
length: 15
size: many

DNA: TGTGCCAGCAGCTTATATCAACTGGACGGCTACACCTTC
CDR3: CASSLYQLDGYTF
V: TRBV11-2
D: -
J: TRBJ1-2
length: 13
size: few

DNA: TGTGCCAGCAGCCAGATGCCGGGACAGGCGTACGAGCAGTACTTC
CDR3: CASSQMPGQAYEQYF
V: TRBV3-1
D: TRBD1
J: TRBJ2-7
length: 15
size: -

DNA: TGTGCCAGCAGTGAAGCGCTAGTGGGACACGTGTTAGCCAAAAACATTCTGTACTTC
CDR3: CASSEALVGHVLAKNILYF
V: TRBV6-1
D: -
J: TRBJ2-4
length: 19
size: -

DNA: TGTGCCAGCAGAGGGGATGACACTGAAGCTTTCTTT
CDR3: CASRGDDTEAFF
V: TRBV6-2/TRBV6-3
D: -
J: TRBJ1-1
length: 12
size: -

DNA: TGTGCCAGCACGATTTCGGCGGGAGGGTACAATGAGCAGTTCTTC
CDR3: CASTISAGGYNEQFF
V: TRBV7-9
D: TRBD2
J: TRBJ2-1
length: 15
size: -

DNA: TGTGCCAGCAGCTTAAATAGCGGGGGGGTTAGTGAGCAGTTCTTC
CDR3: CASSLNSGGVSEQFF
V: TRBV7-2
D: TRBD2
J: TRBJ2-1
length: 15
size: -

DNA: TGTGCCAGCAGCTCCCTCCGGGGGAAGCGGGGATACAATGAGCAGTTCTTC
CDR3: CASSSLRGKRGYNEQFF
V: TRBV6-1
D: TRBD2
J: TRBJ2-1
length: 17
size: few

DNA: TGTGCCAGCAGAGCAGGACAGGGCCCCTATGGCTACACCTTC
CDR3: CASRAGQGPYGYTF
V: TRBV3-1
D: TRBD1
J: TRBJ1-2
length: 14
size: few

DNA: TGTGCCAGCAGCTTACGGGGGGACCCTAGCACAGATACGCAGTATTTT
CDR3: CASSLRGDPSTDTQYF
V: TRBV7-3
D: TRBD2
J: TRBJ2-3
length: 16
size: few

DNA: TGTGCCAGCAGCGTAGCCGGTAGCGGGGGGGCCTTCGAGACCCAGTACTTC
CDR3: CASSVAGSGGAFETQYF
V: TRBV9
D: TRBD2
J: TRBJ2-5
length: 17
size: -

DNA: TGTGCCAGCAGCGTTAGCGGGAGGACGGACAATGAGCAGTTCTTC
CDR3: CASSVSGRTDNEQFF
V: TRBV9
D: TRBD2
J: TRBJ2-1
length: 15
size: -

DNA: TGTGCCAGCAGCGTAGTATCATCGGGACGGATCTACAATGAGCAGTTCTTC
CDR3: CASSVVSSGRIYNEQFF
V: TRBV9
D: -
J: TRBJ2-1
length: 17
size: -

DNA: TGTGCCAGCAGCCAAGAATACGCCGGCAGGCCCCACGAGCAGTACTTC
CDR3: CASSQEYAGRPHEQYF
V: TRBV14
D: -
J: TRBJ2-7
length: 16
size: few

DNA: TGCAGTGCGAGAGACAGGGGGCTTTGGAATGAGCAGTTCTTC
CDR3: CSARDRGLWNEQFF
V: TRBV20-1
D: TRBD1
J: TRBJ2-1
length: 14
size: -

DNA: TGCAGTGCTTTGGGACAGGTCTATGGCTACACCTTC
CDR3: CSALGQVYGYTF
V: TRBV20-1
D: TRBD1
J: TRBJ1-2
length: 12
size: few

DNA: TGCGCCACCGGAACAGGGATGGACACTGAAGCTTTCTTT
CDR3: CATGTGMDTEAFF
V: TRBV5-1
D: -
J: TRBJ1-1
length: 13
size: few

DNA: TGTGCCAGCAGTTATATCGGGGGACAGCCCCAGCATTTT
CDR3: CASSYIGGQPQHF
V: TRBV6-5
D: -
J: TRBJ1-5
length: 13
size: few

DNA: TGTGCCAGCAGTGAACTGGGACTAGCAGCCGGGGCCAACGTCCTGACTTTC
CDR3: CASSELGLAAGANVLTF
V: TRBV6-1
D: TRBD2
J: TRBJ2-6
length: 17
size: -

DNA: TGTGCCAGCAGTGAATGGGTTTTGGGCACCGGGGAGCTGTTTTTT
CDR3: CASSEWVLGTGELFF
V: TRBV6-1
D: -
J: TRBJ2-2
length: 15
size: -

DNA: TGTGCCAGCAGCTCGACAGGGTGGTACAATGAGCAGTTCTTC
CDR3: CASSSTGWYNEQFF
V: TRBV11-1
D: TRBD1
J: TRBJ2-1
length: 14
size: few

DNA: TGTGCCAGCAGGGAACAGGGTTGGTACACTGAAGCTTTCTTT
CDR3: CASREQGWYTEAFF
V: TRBV6-1
D: -
J: TRBJ1-1
length: 14
size: -

DNA: TGTGCCAGCAGTTTATTACAGGGGGCCACTGAAGCTTTCTTT
CDR3: CASSLLQGATEAFF
V: TRBV27
D: TRBD1
J: TRBJ1-1
length: 14
size: -

DNA: TGCGCCAGCAGCTTACGTTCAGGCCTCCAAGAGACCCAGTACTTC
CDR3: CASSLRSGLQETQYF
V: TRBV5-1
D: -
J: TRBJ2-5
length: 15
size: few

DNA: TGTGCCAGCAGCCAAGATCGAGGCGGGAGTGATCAAGAGACCCAGTACTTC
CDR3: CASSQDRGGSDQETQYF
V: TRBV4-2
D: TRBD2
J: TRBJ2-5
length: 17
size: -

DNA: TGTGCCAGCAGCTTAGGAGGCGGGAGGGCCCGGAACAATGAGCAGTTCTTC
CDR3: CASSLGGGRARNNEQFF
V: TRBV7-6
D: TRBD2
J: TRBJ2-1
length: 17
size: few

DNA: TGTGCCAGTGGCGCGACAGGCTCTTACGAGCAGTACTTC
CDR3: CASGATGSYEQYF
V: TRBV2
D: -
J: TRBJ2-7
length: 13
size: once

DNA: TGTGCCAGCAGCTTAGACGCCGGGGGAGATACGCAGTATTTT
CDR3: CASSLDAGGDTQYF
V: TRBV7-2
D: -
J: TRBJ2-3
length: 14
size: few

DNA: TGTGCCAGCAGTTTCCAACAGGGGTCTACCCCACAATATGAGCAGTTCTTC
CDR3: CASSFQQGSTPQYEQFF
V: TRBV27
D: TRBD1
J: TRBJ2-1
length: 17
size: -

DNA: TGCGCCAGCAGCCCTGGGGGCACAAACACTGAAGCTTTCTTT
CDR3: CASSPGGTNTEAFF
V: TRBV5-1
D: -
J: TRBJ1-1
length: 14
size: few